The 5 T cell receptor beta chains given below trace back to one sample, sequenced in a study of neurological immune-mediated disorders. TCRdb passed the 5' RACE reads through MiXCR, listing each CDR3 protein once. Here the sample spans some 45,000 distinct CDR3 sequences, 13% being singletons. Regarding time point: longitudinal time-point 2. The sequencing sample was made of PBMCs. All receptors derive from a male donor with HTLV-1-associated myelopathy (HAM/TSP).

This clonotype came up many times. The chain combines TRBV12-3 or TRBV12-4 with TRBJ1-5; possibly TRBD1 for D (6 bases). Deletions cut 6 bases from V and 7 bases from J, with 16 bases between. The CDR3 runs to 14 residues. The CDR3 sequence is CASRAGEGEQPQHF. CDR3 sequence (DNA): TGTGCCAGCAGAGCAGGGGAGGGGGAACAGCCCCAGCATTTT.

In this sample, this clonotype turned up once. This rearrangement joins TRBV16 to TRBJ1-1, with a weak D call TRBD1 (5 bases). The length of the CDR3 is 14 residues. V was pared by 4 bases and J by 1 base, with 10 bases between. Germline CDR1 KGHSY, CDR2 FQNENV. The DNA of the CDR3 is TGTGCCAGCAGCCGCCTGGGGGGGAACACTGAAGCTTTCTTT. This encodes CASSRLGGNTEAFF.

This clonotype was picked up many times. The chain employs TRBV7-9 and TRBJ1-3; no firm D call. The CDR3 consists of 16 residues. V lost 4 bases, J lost 0 bases, and 13 bases lay in between. Per the germline V gene, CDR1 is SEHNR and CDR2 is FQNEAQ (reference sequence). CDR3 in amino acids: CASSYRALDSGNTIYF. CDR3 DNA: TGTGCCAGCAGCTACCGAGCGCTCGACTCTGGAAACACCATATATTTT. The full variable domain, rest sourced from reference TRBV7-9 and TRBJ1-3, is DTGVSQNPRHKITKRGQNVTFRCDPISEHNRLYWYRQTLGQGPEFLTYFQNEAQLEKSRLLSDRFSAERPKGSFSTLEIQRTEQGDSAMYLCASSYRALDSGNTIYFGEGSWLTVV.

This clonotype has ten or more counts. The chain joins TRBV7-2 to TRBJ1-1, with TRBD1 matching 9 bases. Unmatched junction bases numbered 9, after V lost 5 bases and J lost 5 bases. CDR1 and CDR2 from the germline V gene are SGHTA and FQGNSA. CDR3 length: 15 residues. This CDR3 reads CASSLYRGLGTEAFF. The CDR3 coding sequence is TGTGCCAGCAGCCTATACAGGGGGCTCGGAACTGAAGCTTTCTTT.

The rearrangement joins TRBV29-1 to TRBJ1-1, with 7 bases lining up with TRBD1. V gave up 5 bases and J gave up 7 bases; unmatched junction bases: 10. Looked up from germline, CDR1 is SQVTM and CDR2 is ANQGSEA. This CDR3 is 13 amino acids long. The CDR3 loop is CSVSQGMGHEAFF. The CDR3 DNA reads as TGCAGCGTTTCACAGGGGATGGGGCATGAAGCTTTCTTT.